These 27 T cell receptor beta chains came from one sample sequenced in a study of blood T cell repertoires in COVID-19. TCRdb's table, derived via immunoSEQ multiplex PCR, lists solely in-frame clones and lacks some. This sample has 300,000 to 500,000 clones; 88% occur once, and the top ten carry about 0.89%. Sequenced sample: PBMCs or T cells enriched from blood (not recorded which). Receptors originate from a woman in her twenties or thirties with acute COVID-19.

The chain joins TRBV14 to TRBJ1-1, with unresolved D. Looked up from germline, CDR1 is SGHDN and CDR2 is FVKESK. V was cut by 0 bases and J by 1 base, with 12 bases left in between. This CDR3 region has 16 residues. CDR3 sequence (DNA): TGTGCCAGCAGCCAAGAAGTAGCTGGAACGAACACTGAAGCTTTCTTT. Its translation is CASSQEVAGTNTEAFF.

The rearrangement uses TRBV7-9 and TRBJ1-2, with 11 nucleotides matching TRBD1. After removal of 8 bases from V and 6 bases from J, the junction contained 11 bases not matched to a gene. CDR1 and CDR2 (germline): SEHNR, FQNEAQ (reference sequence). There are 15 residues in the CDR3. The CDR3 sequence is CASGQKGQGGHGYTF. The CDR3 DNA reads as TGTGCCAGCGGTCAAAAGGGACAGGGGGGGCATGGCTACACCTTC. Using reference TRBV7-9 and TRBJ1-2 for the parts outside the CDR3, the full variable domain is DTGVSQNPRHKITKRGQNVTFRCDPISEHNRLYWYRQTLGQGPEFLTYFQNEAQLEKSRLLSDRFSAERPKGSFSTLEIQRTEQGDSAMYLCASGQKGQGGHGYTFGSGTRLTVV.

This chain uses TRBV2 with TRBJ1-4; 10 bases map to TRBD1. This CDR3 comprises 16 residues. The V and J ends lost 5 bases and 2 bases, in that order; junction bases with no gene match: 5. Germline V gene data show CDR1 as SNHLY and CDR2 as FYNNEI. The CDR3 reads CASSRQGAMTNEKLFF. CDR3 bases: TGTGCCAGCAGTCGACAGGGGGCGATGACTAATGAAAAACTGTTTTTT.

V is TRBV19 and J is TRBJ2-7, with 10 bases matching TRBD1. This CDR3 comprises 15 residues. Trimming took 1 base from V and 1 from J; bases not matched to a gene: 1. Germline CDR1 LNHDA, CDR2 SQIVND (reference sequence). Written as DNA, the CDR3 is TGTGCCAGTAGTATAGCGGGACAGGGGTCCTACGAGCAGTACTTC. Protein product: CASSIAGQGSYEQYF.

The genes are TRBV18 and TRBJ2-7; 8 nucleotides match TRBD1. This CDR3 has 17 residues. Germline V CDR1 and CDR2: KGHSH, LQKENI. The junction had 18 bases not matched to a gene; V was cut back by 4 bases and J by 7 bases. The CDR3 region is CASSLSQTGTGQGEQYF. In nucleotides, the CDR3 is TGTGCCAGCTCACTCAGCCAAACCGGGACAGGCCAGGGGGAGCAGTACTTC.

V is TRBV7-2 and J is TRBJ1-6; D not resolved. The V gene lost 6 bases and the J gene lost 2 bases, with 14 bases spanning the gap. In germline, CDR1 is SGHTA, CDR2 FQGNSA. The CDR3 totals 16 residues. The CDR3 loop reads CASSLRATTYNSPLHF. The DNA for the CDR3 is TGTGCCAGCAGTTTAAGGGCGACTACCTATAATTCACCCCTCCACTTT.

This clone was detected a few times. Other DNA sequences from this sample encode an identical CDR3 as well. The V and J genes are TRBV9 and TRBJ1-1; no clear D gene. The germline gives CDR1 SGDLS, CDR2 YYNGEE. Trimming took off 0 bases at V and 0 bases at J, with 3 bases between the two ends. This CDR3 is 13 amino acids long. The CDR3 nucleotides read TGTGCCAGCAGCGTAGCAGTGAACACTGAAGCTTTCTTT. This encodes CASSVAVNTEAFF.

V usage is TRBV6-5 and J usage is TRBJ2-1; TRBD1 matches 8 bases. The germline gives CDR1 MNHEY, CDR2 SVGAGI. J was trimmed by 8 bases and V by 5 bases; bases with no gene match: 2. This CDR3 has 12 residues. The CDR3 nucleotides read TGTGCCAGCAGTCCAGGGGGCCATGAGCAGTTCTTC. Its protein is CASSPGGHEQFF.

The J gene is TRBJ1-5, the V gene TRBV4-1, with TRBD1 as a possible D gene (5 bases). This CDR3 has 16 amino acids. The V end lost 0 bases, the J end lost 5 bases, and 14 bases lay between the germline ends. The germline gives CDR1 MGHRA, CDR2 YSYEKL. The CDR3 is CASSQDNGAGHQPQHF. As DNA, the CDR3 is TGCGCCAGCAGCCAAGATAATGGGGCAGGCCATCAGCCCCAGCATTTT.

The rearrangement uses TRBV6-5 and TRBJ1-1; 10 bases agree with TRBD1. Germline V gives CDR1 MNHEY, CDR2 SVGAGI. The junction had 1 base not matched to a gene; V was cut back by 8 bases and J by 1 base. The CDR3 contains 13 residues. CDR3 sequence reads: CASWDRGNTEAFF. CDR3 DNA: TGTGCCAGCTGGGACAGGGGGAACACTGAAGCTTTCTTT.

The chain is built from TRBV6-2 or TRBV6-3 and TRBJ1-1; a possible D gene is TRBD1 (6 bases). Germline CDR1 is MNHEY and CDR2 is SVGEGT. The CDR3 has 15 residues. Trimming shortened V by 6 bases and J by 0 bases, and 14 bases separated the two germline ends. The CDR3: CASSIGTNLNTEAFF. For the CDR3, the DNA is TGTGCCAGCAGCATCGGGACAAACTTGAACACTGAAGCTTTCTTT.

The CDR3 DNA sequence: TGCGCCAGCAGCCAAGAAGTGACAGGGCACTATGGCTACACCTTC. Translating gives CASSQEVTGHYGYTF. This sequence joins TRBV4-1 and TRBJ1-2, with 7 bases matching TRBD1. There are 15 residues in the CDR3. After removal of 0 bases from V and 3 bases from J, the junction contained 4 bases not matched to a gene. CDR1 and CDR2 from the germline V gene are MGHRA and YSYEKL.

The J gene is TRBJ2-5, the V gene TRBV2; possibly TRBD1 for D (6 bases). The germline V gene has CDR1 SNHLY and CDR2 FYNNEI. The V end was cut by 5 bases, the J end by 5 bases, with 12 bases between. This CDR3 comprises 13 residues. CDR3 nucleotides: TGTGCCAGCAGTCAGGGGCTCTGGGAGACCCAGTACTTC. Its protein product is CASSQGLWETQYF.

The chain carries TRBV29-1 and TRBJ2-6; tentative D call: TRBD1 (6 bases). Germline assignment: CDR1 SQVTM and CDR2 ANQGSEA. V lost 5 bases to trimming and J lost 0 bases, with 11 bases between them. The CDR3 contains 15 residues. CDR3 loop: CSVTGPLSGANVLTF. The CDR3 bases are TGCAGCGTTACAGGGCCCCTCTCTGGGGCCAACGTCCTGACTTTC. Looking up the rest from reference TRBV29-1 and TRBJ2-6 gives the full variable domain: SAVISQKPSRDICQRGTSLTIQCQVDSQVTMMFWYRQQPGQSLTLIATANQGSEATYESGFVIDKFPISRPNLTFSTLTVSNMSPEDSSIYLCSVTGPLSGANVLTFGAGSRLTVL.

This clone was picked up a small number of times. This chain joins TRBV7-9 and TRBJ1-1; D not resolved. This CDR3 is 12 amino acids long. CDR1 and CDR2 from the germline V gene are SEHNR and FQNEAQ (reference sequence). V was clipped by 6 bases and J by 0 bases, with 5 bases between them. CDR3 in amino acids: CASRPMNTEAFF. CDR3 sequence (DNA): TGTGCCAGCAGGCCTATGAACACTGAAGCTTTCTTT.

J is TRBJ2-1 and V is TRBV7-3; possibly TRBD2 for D (7 bases). V gave up 2 bases and J gave up 10 bases, with 15 bases separating them. Germline V gene data show CDR1 as SGHTA and CDR2 as FQGTGA. This CDR3 is built from 14 residues. The CDR3 DNA sequence: TGTGCCAGCAGCTTAGGGGGGGCGGGCCGGGAGCAGTTCTTC. This gives the protein CASSLGGAGREQFF. The whole variable domain, filled in from reference TRBV7-3 and TRBJ2-1, reads GAGVSQTPSNKVTEKGKYVELRCDPISGHTALYWYRQSLGQGPEFLIYFQGTGAADDSGLPNDRFFAVRPEGSVSTLKIQRTERGDSAVYLCASSLGGAGREQFFGPGTRLTVL.

The V call is TRBV5-6, the J call TRBJ1-5; D is perhaps TRBD1 (5 bases). The CDR3 loop spans 15 amino acids. The germline V gene has CDR1 SGHDT and CDR2 YYEEEE. V dropped 0 bases and J dropped 6 bases, with 13 bases sitting between them. The CDR3 DNA reads TGTGCCAGCAGCTTGGACGCGGGGCCGAGTCAGCCCCAGCATTTT. Amino acid sequence: CASSLDAGPSQPQHF.

This chain connects TRBV4-1 to TRBJ1-5; 7 nucleotides match TRBD1. Germline V gene data show CDR1 as MGHRA and CDR2 as YSYEKL. CDR3 length: 16 residues. The V segment lost 4 bases and the J segment 3 bases; nucleotides outside the gene matches: 9. CDR3: CASSPRFGTVNQPQHF. The CDR3 DNA reads as TGCGCCAGCAGCCCCCGTTTCGGGACAGTCAATCAGCCCCAGCATTTT.

The CDR3 region has the DNA TGCAGTGCTAGTCTGGAGGCGTGGGGGGGCCCCAATGAGCAGTTCTTC. It translates to CSASLEAWGGPNEQFF. The gene calls are TRBV20-1 and TRBJ2-1; tentative D call: TRBD2 (7 bases). V was clipped by 3 bases and J by 6 bases, with 21 bases between them. The CDR3 spans 16 residues. CDR1 is DFQATT and CDR2 is SNEGSKA in the germline V gene (reference sequence).

The rearrangement links TRBV6-4 to TRBJ1-5; TRBD1 might be the D (6 bases). Germline V gives CDR1 MRHNA, CDR2 SNTAGT. The CDR3 is made up of 14 amino acids. The ends were cut back, 3 bases at V and 5 bases at J, with 11 bases in the middle. CDR3 in DNA: TGTGCCAGCAGTGATCGAGGGGGGGATCAGCCCCAGCATTTT. Its protein is CASSDRGGDQPQHF.

This clone was counted once. The rearrangement uses TRBV2 and TRBJ1-4; D not resolved. Trimming stripped 7 bases from V and 10 bases from J, with 7 bases between. This CDR3 has 10 residues. Germline V lookup: CDR1 SNHLY, CDR2 FYNNEI. This chain's CDR3 is CASIRGKLFF. The CDR3 coding sequence is TGTGCCAGCATCCGCGGAAAACTGTTTTTT.

The genes are TRBV6-5 and TRBJ1-6; 7 bases are shared with TRBD1. Germline assignment: CDR1 MNHEY and CDR2 SVGAGI. This CDR3 is built from 13 residues. J gave up 9 bases and V 10 bases, and 9 bases lay outside the gene matches. CDR3 in DNA: TGTGCCACCCTTCGGTCAGGGGGTTCACCCCTCCACTTT. Translating it yields CATLRSGGSPLHF.

As DNA, the CDR3 is TGTGCCAGCAGCGGACGGGACAGGAGAGAAAGACAACGCTGCACCGGGGAGCTGTTTTTT. Residues: CASSGRDRRERQRCTGELFF. The rearrangement uses TRBV21-1 and TRBJ2-2; TRBD1 is the table's D call and was not checked against the DNA. TRBV21-1 is assigned pseudogene status. The CDR3 contains 20 residues.

The genes are TRBV4-2 and TRBJ1-5; the D gene is possibly TRBD1 (6 bases). Looked up from germline, CDR1 is LGHNA and CDR2 is YNFKEQ. This CDR3 comprises 15 residues. V dropped 3 bases and J dropped 4 bases, with 13 bases sitting between them. Here the CDR3 DNA reads TGTGCCAGCAGCCAGGAACAGGGAGCGAATCAGCCCCAGCATTTT. Translated, it gives CASSQEQGANQPQHF.

The chain is built from TRBV2 and TRBJ1-1; 7 nucleotides line up with TRBD1. Germline V gene data show CDR1 as SNHLY and CDR2 as FYNNEI. V shed 10 bases, J shed 0 bases, and the junction held 5 bases outside the gene matches. The CDR3 contains 13 residues. CDR3 coding DNA: TGTGCCATCTCCGGGACAGTGAACACTGAAGCTTTCTTT. The encoded protein is CAISGTVNTEAFF.

The chain couples TRBV5-8 to TRBJ1-2; no definite D call. Looked up from germline, CDR1 is SGHTS and CDR2 is YDEGEE. The CDR3 has 9 residues. V lost 6 bases and J lost 9, with 6 bases in between. DNA of the CDR3: TGTGCCAGCACCCTAAGCTACACCTTC. Its translation is CASTLSYTF.

The chain is built from TRBV30 and TRBJ2-2, with D unclear. Looked up from germline, CDR1 is GTSNPN and CDR2 is SVGIG (reference sequence). This CDR3 region has 13 residues. Trimming removed 3 bases at V and 0 bases at J, with 5 bases between. CDR3 protein: CAWRYTNTGELFF. The CDR3, as DNA: TGTGCCTGGAGGTATACGAACACCGGGGAGCTGTTTTTT. The full variable domain, in which reference TRBV30 and TRBJ2-2 provide the parts outside the CDR3, is SQTIHQWPATLVQPVGSPLSLECTVEGTSNPNLYWYRQAAGRGLQLLFYSVGIGQISSEVPQNLSASRPQDRQFILSSKKLLLSDSGFYLCAWRYTNTGELFFGEGSRLTVL.